Below are 13 T cell receptor beta chains sequenced from a single sample in a study of radiotherapy plus CTLA-4 blockade in lung cancer. Sequencing was performed with immunoSEQ multiplex PCR; in TCRdb, only in-frame clones are kept and a portion is missing. The table has fewer than 100,000 clones, more than 80% seen once; the top ten hold about 0.79%. The starting material was peripheral blood, obtained from a patient treated with radiotherapy plus ipilimumab. These receptors were obtained from a human donor with non-small cell lung cancer who had stable disease on radiotherapy plus ipilimumab.

The sample holds a few counts of this clone. V usage is TRBV6-1 and J usage is TRBJ1-5; D gene ambiguous. The germline V and J ends were trimmed by 1 base and 7 bases, with 11 bases remaining between them. This CDR3 contains 14 residues. Germline CDR1 and CDR2: MNHNS and SASEGT. Here the CDR3 DNA reads TGTGCCAGCAGTGAAGTAGGCTTTGCGCAGCCCCAGCATTTT. Residues: CASSEVGFAQPQHF.

V is TRBV4-1 and J is TRBJ2-3; TRBD2 matches 14 bases. The CDR3 runs 16 residues. With V trimmed by 1 base and J by 6 bases, 3 bases remained unmatched. Germline V gene sequence: CDR1 MGHRA, CDR2 YSYEKL. CDR3 nucleotide sequence: TGCGCCAGCAGCCAAGGACTAGCGGGGGGGCAGGATACGCAGTATTTT. It codes for CASSQGLAGGQDTQYF.

The chain joins TRBV10-3 to TRBJ1-4; 10 nucleotides match TRBD1. With 4 bases clipped from V and 6 bases from J, the junction kept 2 bases outside the gene matches. The CDR3 is 14 amino acids. Germline loops: CDR1 ENHRY, CDR2 SYGVKD. CDR3 sequence reads: CAISGGQGYEKLFF. CDR3 in DNA: TGTGCCATCAGTGGGGGACAGGGGTATGAAAAACTGTTTTTT.

V usage is TRBV7-9 and J usage is TRBJ1-1, with D perhaps TRBD1 (5 bases). V was shortened by 7 bases and J by 7 bases, with 19 bases between the two germline ends. In germline, CDR1 is SEHNR, CDR2 FQNEAQ (reference sequence). This CDR3 has 14 residues. CDR3 loop: CASTRARDVNEAFF. CDR3 nucleotide sequence: TGTGCCAGCACCCGAGCCAGGGACGTAAATGAAGCTTTCTTT.

In its sample, this clone was seen once. V and J are TRBV30 and TRBJ2-7; TRBD2 matches at 11 bases. Germline V gene sequence: CDR1 GTSNPN, CDR2 SVGIG (reference sequence). This CDR3 region has 13 residues. The J segment lost 2 bases and the V segment lost 4 bases, leaving 1 base of the junction unmatched. Here the CDR3 reads CAWNSGRAYEQYF. The DNA of the CDR3 is TGTGCCTGGAATAGCGGGAGGGCCTACGAGCAGTACTTC.

V is TRBV7-3 and J is TRBJ2-3; D gene unclear. The ends were cut back, 4 bases at V and 3 bases at J, with 8 bases in the middle. The CDR3 covers 13 residues. Germline-derived CDR1 and CDR2 are SGHTA and FQGTGA. In DNA form, the CDR3 reads TGTGCCAGCAGCTCCCAGGCTACAGATACGCAGTATTTT. It yields the protein CASSSQATDTQYF.

Comments on this clone: At the DNA level, this CDR3 is encoded by other sequences in the same sample as well. The chain joins TRBV5-1 to TRBJ2-3, with TRBD2 matching 9 bases. Germline V gives CDR1 SGHRS, CDR2 YFSETQ. The CDR3 consists of 16 residues. Germline trimming cut 1 base from V and 4 bases from J; bases unmatched to any gene: 7. CDR3 bases: TGCGCCAGCAGCTTGAGGGCGGGGGGGCCGGCAGATACGCAGTATTTT. It translates to CASSLRAGGPADTQYF.

The J gene is TRBJ1-6, the V gene TRBV6-5; no clear D gene. Between the trimmed V and J ends, which lost 0 bases and 8 bases, there was a span of 8 bases. Germline V CDR1 and CDR2: MNHEY, SVGAGI. This CDR3 is 14 amino acids long. The CDR3 region is CASSYSRIDSPLHF. The CDR3 nucleotides are TGTGCCAGCAGTTACTCTAGGATCGATTCACCCCTCCACTTT.

The J gene is TRBJ2-7, the V gene TRBV21-1; the table's D call of TRBD2 was not tested on the DNA. TRBV21-1 is labeled a pseudogene. This CDR3 region has 12 residues. CDR3 sequence: CASSKVTSWQYF. The CDR3 DNA sequence: TGTGCCAGCAGCAAAGTAACTAGCTGGCAGTACTTC.

The genes are TRBV21-1 and TRBJ2-3; the listed D gene, TRBD2, was not tested against the DNA. TRBV21-1 is classified as a pseudogene. The CDR3 contains 16 residues. CDR3 sequence (DNA): TGTGCCAGCATTTCGGGACTAGCAGAGAACACAGATACGCAGTATTTT. Protein product: CASISGLAENTDTQYF.

V gene TRBV5-5 combines with J gene TRBJ2-2, with unresolved D. Trimming pared 3 bases from V and 4 bases from J, leaving 13 bases between. The CDR3 totals 15 residues. In germline, CDR1 is SGHKS, CDR2 YYEKEE (reference sequence). The chain's CDR3 is CASSSAASGTGELFF. In DNA form, the CDR3 reads TGTGCCAGCAGCTCGGCGGCATCTGGCACCGGGGAGCTGTTTTTT.

By proportion, this clone is medium-sized. The same CDR3 is also encoded by other DNA sequences in this sample. This chain uses TRBV7-2 with TRBJ2-1; no clear D. Per the germline V gene, CDR1 is SGHTA and CDR2 is FQGNSA. CDR3 length equals 13 residues. The V end was cut by 3 bases, the J end by 4 bases, with 7 bases between. For the CDR3, the DNA is TGTGCCAGCAGCTTGGGCTTGTACAATGAGCAGTTCTTC. The encoded protein is CASSLGLYNEQFF.

This chain's CDR3 is CASKGRGTGELFF. CDR3 nucleotides: TGTGCCAGCAAGGGTAGGGGCACCGGGGAGCTGTTTTTT. This chain joins TRBV2 and TRBJ2-2, with D possibly TRBD1 on 5 matching bases. V was pared by 7 bases and J by 4 bases, with 10 bases between. CDR1 is SNHLY, CDR2 FYNNEI, per germline. CDR3 length: 13 residues.